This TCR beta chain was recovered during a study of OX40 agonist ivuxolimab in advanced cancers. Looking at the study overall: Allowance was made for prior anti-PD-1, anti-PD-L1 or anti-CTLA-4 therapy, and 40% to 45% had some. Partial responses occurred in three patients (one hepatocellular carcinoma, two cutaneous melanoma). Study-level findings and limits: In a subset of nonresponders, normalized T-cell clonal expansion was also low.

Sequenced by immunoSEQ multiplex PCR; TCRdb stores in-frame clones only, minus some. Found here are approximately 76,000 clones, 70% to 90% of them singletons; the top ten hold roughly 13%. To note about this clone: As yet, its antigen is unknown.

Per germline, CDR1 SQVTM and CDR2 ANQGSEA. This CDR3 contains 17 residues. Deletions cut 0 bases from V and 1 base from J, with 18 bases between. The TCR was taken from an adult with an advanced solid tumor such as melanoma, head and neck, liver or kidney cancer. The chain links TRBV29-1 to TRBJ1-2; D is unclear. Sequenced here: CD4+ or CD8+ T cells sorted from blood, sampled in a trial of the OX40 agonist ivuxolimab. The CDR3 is CSVEDLRRIGVNYGYTF. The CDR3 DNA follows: TGCAGCGTTGAAGATCTGAGGCGGATCGGCGTTAACTATGGCTACACCTTC.